This T cell receptor (beta chain) is drawn from a study of blood T cell repertoires in COVID-19. CDR1 is KGHDR and CDR2 is SFDVKD in the germline V gene. The CDR3 extends over 15 amino acids. Trimming cost V 5 bases and J 6 bases; bases outside gene matches: 7. Only in-frame clones appear in the TCRdb table, and some are missing; sequencing was by immunoSEQ multiplex PCR. This table has 130,000 or so clones, around 81% appearing once. V and J are TRBV24-1 and TRBJ2-2, with 8 nucleotides matching TRBD2. The source of this sequence is a human donor in a cohort sampled during active COVID-19. Input material: peripheral blood. The CDR3 DNA sequence: TGTGCCACCAGTGCGGCTAGCGGGTTTGCCGGGGAGCTGTTTTTT. This sequence encodes CATSAASGFAGELFF.